The 12 T cell receptor beta chains given below trace back to one sample, sequenced in a study of radiotherapy plus CTLA-4 blockade in lung cancer. Assay used: immunoSEQ multiplex PCR; TCRdb lists only in-frame clones, some missing. The repertoire holds 90,000 to 95,000 clones, with about 80% as singletons. Sequencing was performed on peripheral blood, taken from a patient treated with radiotherapy plus ipilimumab. The source of these receptors is a human donor with non-small cell lung cancer who had stable disease on radiotherapy plus ipilimumab.

CDR3 DNA: TGCGCCAGCAGACGACTAGATCCCAGTGAGCAGTTCTTC. Its translation is CASRRLDPSEQFF. V is TRBV10-2 and J is TRBJ2-1, with D possibly TRBD2 on 6 matching bases. This CDR3 comprises 13 residues. CDR1 and CDR2 (germline): WSHSY, SAAADI. V was clipped by 6 bases and J by 9 bases, with 15 bases between them.

The V call is TRBV15, the J call TRBJ1-4; a weak D match, TRBD1 (5 bases). V was trimmed by 8 bases and J by 4 bases, leaving 17 bases between them. Looked up from germline, CDR1 is LNHNV and CDR2 is YYDKDF (reference sequence). The CDR3 runs to 15 residues. CDR3 DNA: TGTGCCACCGCAGGAAGAGACAGAGTTAATGAAAAACTGTTTTTT. Its translation is CATAGRDRVNEKLFF.

The chain couples TRBV28 to TRBJ2-6; no clear D. In germline, CDR1 is MDHEN, CDR2 SYDVKM. This CDR3 is 15 amino acids long. Trimming shortened V by 8 bases and J by 0 bases, and 11 bases separated the two germline ends. CDR3 sequence (DNA): TGTGCCAGCTGTAATCCGGGCTCTGGGGCCAACGTCCTGACTTTC. It yields the protein CASCNPGSGANVLTF.

The chain employs TRBV5-1 and TRBJ1-2; the D is unclear. The germline V and J ends were trimmed by 5 bases and 2 bases, with 7 bases remaining between them. CDR3 length: 12 residues. The germline V gene has CDR1 SGHRS and CDR2 YFSETQ. The CDR3 sequence: CASREANYGYTF. The CDR3 coding sequence is TGCGCCAGCAGGGAAGCGAACTATGGCTACACCTTC.

This chain joins TRBV29-1 and TRBJ2-3; tentatively, D is TRBD1 (6 bases). From germline, CDR1 is SQVTM and CDR2 ANQGSEA. Trimming left V 2 bases short and J 2 bases short, with 17 bases between. The CDR3 length is 16 residues. CDR3 in DNA: TGCAGCGTTGAATCTGTGGACAGCTCTCACACAGATACGCAGTATTTT. Its translation: CSVESVDSSHTDTQYF.

CDR3 nucleotide sequence: TGTGCCAGCAGCGGTTCGGGAGCCTACGAGCAGTACTTC. It is translated as CASSGSGAYEQYF. The J gene is TRBJ2-7, the V gene TRBV7-2; tentative D call: TRBD2 (6 bases). Trimming took off 5 bases at V and 2 bases at J, with 10 bases between the two ends. The CDR3 has 13 residues. Germline V gene lookup returns CDR1 SGHTA and CDR2 FQGNSA.

The rearrangement links TRBV28 to TRBJ2-7; a possible D gene is TRBD1 (5 bases). V shed 6 bases and J shed 2 bases, with 14 bases lying between them. This CDR3 region has 14 residues. Germline assignment: CDR1 MDHEN and CDR2 SYDVKM. In nucleotides, the CDR3 is TGTGCCAGCAGCCTTCCGGGCAGGGCCTACGAGCAGTACTTC. This sequence encodes CASSLPGRAYEQYF.

The chain links TRBV19 to TRBJ2-7; 7 bases fit TRBD1. The CDR3 has 14 amino acids. V gave up 2 bases and J gave up 3 bases; unmatched junction bases: 4. Germline V gene lookup returns CDR1 LNHDA and CDR2 SQIVND (reference sequence). In DNA form, the CDR3 reads TGTGCCAGTAGTATAACCAGGGGGAGCTACGAGCAGTACTTC. Translation gives CASSITRGSYEQYF.

Of note for this clone: Relative to the germline gene, one junction end is altered; a read error may explain this. The V call is TRBV29-1, the J call TRBJ1-2; 7 bases align to TRBD1. The CDR3 is 13 residues long. The germline V gene encodes CDR1 SQVTM and CDR2 ANQGSEA. The chain's CDR3 is CNVGTGDAAGYTF. The CDR3 DNA is TGCAACGTTGGTACAGGGGACGCTGCTGGCTACACCTTC.

This sequence joins TRBV7-3 and TRBJ2-3, with 11 positions matching TRBD2. The CDR3 length is 19 residues. The ends lost 0 bases at V and 6 bases at J; junction bases unmatched: 14. CDR1 is SGHTA and CDR2 is FQGTGA in the germline V gene. The chain's CDR3 is CASSLTTLAGGSLEDTQYF. CDR3 sequence (DNA): TGTGCCAGCAGCTTAACGACGCTAGCGGGGGGCTCCCTGGAGGATACGCAGTATTTT.

This chain uses TRBV10-3 with TRBJ1-6; 9 nucleotides agree with TRBD1. The CDR3 covers 13 residues. Trimming removed 8 bases from V and 9 bases from J; junction bases left unmatched: 5. Per the germline V gene, CDR1 is ENHRY and CDR2 is SYGVKD. CDR3 nucleotide sequence: TGTGCCATCCGGGACAGGGTAGGTTCACCCCTCCACTTT. It yields the protein CAIRDRVGSPLHF.

This chain uses TRBV21-1 with TRBJ2-4; the table's D call, TRBD2, was not checked against the DNA. TRBV21-1 is assigned pseudogene status. The CDR3 has 21 amino acids. CDR3 in amino acids: CASSKALSSGRELLAKNIQYF. CDR3 sequence (DNA): TGTGCCAGCAGCAAAGCGCTGTCTAGCGGGAGGGAGTTACTAGCCAAAAACATTCAGTACTTC.